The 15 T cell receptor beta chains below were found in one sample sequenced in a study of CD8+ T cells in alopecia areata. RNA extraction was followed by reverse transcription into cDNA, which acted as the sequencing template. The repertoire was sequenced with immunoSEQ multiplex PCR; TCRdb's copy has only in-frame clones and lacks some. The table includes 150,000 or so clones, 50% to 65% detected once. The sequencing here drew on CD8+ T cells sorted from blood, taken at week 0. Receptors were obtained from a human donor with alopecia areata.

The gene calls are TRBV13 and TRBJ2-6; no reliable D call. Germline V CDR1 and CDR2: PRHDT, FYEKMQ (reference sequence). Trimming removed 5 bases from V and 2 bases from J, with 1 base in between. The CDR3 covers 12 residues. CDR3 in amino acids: CASSPGANVLTF. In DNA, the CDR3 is TGTGCCAGCAGCCCTGGGGCCAACGTCCTGACTTTC.

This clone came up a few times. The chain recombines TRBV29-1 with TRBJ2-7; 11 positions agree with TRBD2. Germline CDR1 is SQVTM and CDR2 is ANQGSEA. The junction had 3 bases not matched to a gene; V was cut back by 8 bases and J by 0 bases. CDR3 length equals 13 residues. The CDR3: CSTTSGSSYEQYF. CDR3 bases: TGCAGCACCACTAGCGGGAGCTCCTACGAGCAGTACTTC.

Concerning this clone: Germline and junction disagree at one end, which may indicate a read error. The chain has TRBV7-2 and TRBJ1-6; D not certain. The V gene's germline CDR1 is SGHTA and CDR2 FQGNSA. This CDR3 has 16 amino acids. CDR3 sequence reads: CASSLVRVSDKSPLHF. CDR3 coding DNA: TGTGCCAGCAGCTTAGTGCGGGTGTCTGATAAATCACCCCTCCACTTT.

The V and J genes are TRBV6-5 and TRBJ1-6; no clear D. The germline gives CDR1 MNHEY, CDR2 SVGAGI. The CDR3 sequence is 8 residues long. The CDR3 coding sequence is TGTGAGGGTTCACCCCTCCACTTT. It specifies CEGSPLHF.

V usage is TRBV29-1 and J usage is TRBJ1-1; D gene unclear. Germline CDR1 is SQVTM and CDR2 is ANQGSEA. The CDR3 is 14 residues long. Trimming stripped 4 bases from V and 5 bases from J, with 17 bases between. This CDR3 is CSVAGVGERTEAFF. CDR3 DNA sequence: TGCAGCGTTGCGGGAGTGGGAGAGAGGACTGAAGCTTTCTTT.

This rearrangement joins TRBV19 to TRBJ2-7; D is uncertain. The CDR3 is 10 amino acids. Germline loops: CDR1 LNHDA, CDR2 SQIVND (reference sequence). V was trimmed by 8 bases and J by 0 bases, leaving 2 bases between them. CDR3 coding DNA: TGTGCCAGTGGCTCCTACGAGCAGTACTTC. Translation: CASGSYEQYF.

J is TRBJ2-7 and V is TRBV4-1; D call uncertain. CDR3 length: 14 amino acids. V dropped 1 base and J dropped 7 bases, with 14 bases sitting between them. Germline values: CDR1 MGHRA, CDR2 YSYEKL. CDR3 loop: CASSQAVSSSEQYF. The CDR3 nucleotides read TGCGCCAGCAGCCAAGCGGTCTCCTCATCGGAGCAGTACTTC.

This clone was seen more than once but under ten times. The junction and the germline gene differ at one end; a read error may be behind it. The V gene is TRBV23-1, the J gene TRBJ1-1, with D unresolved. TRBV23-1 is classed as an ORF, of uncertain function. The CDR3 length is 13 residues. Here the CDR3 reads CASSPNRNTEAFF. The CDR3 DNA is TGTGCCAGCAGCCCTAATAGGAACACTGAAGCTTTCTTT.

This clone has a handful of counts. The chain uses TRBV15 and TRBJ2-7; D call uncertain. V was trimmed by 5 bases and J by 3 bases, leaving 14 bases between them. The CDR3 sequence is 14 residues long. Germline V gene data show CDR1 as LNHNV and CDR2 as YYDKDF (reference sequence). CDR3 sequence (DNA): TGTGCCACCAGCGAGTCCCGGGCCCACTACGAGCAGTACTTC. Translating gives CATSESRAHYEQYF.

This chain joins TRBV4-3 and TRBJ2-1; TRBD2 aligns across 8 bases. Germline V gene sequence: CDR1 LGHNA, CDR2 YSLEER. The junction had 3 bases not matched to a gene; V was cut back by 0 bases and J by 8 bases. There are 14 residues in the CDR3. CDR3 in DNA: TGCGCCAGCAGCCAAGATAGCGGGGAAGATGAGCAGTTCTTC. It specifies CASSQDSGEDEQFF.

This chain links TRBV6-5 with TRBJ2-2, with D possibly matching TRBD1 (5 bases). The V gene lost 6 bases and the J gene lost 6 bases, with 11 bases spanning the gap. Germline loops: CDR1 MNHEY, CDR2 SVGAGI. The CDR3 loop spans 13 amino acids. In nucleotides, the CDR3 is TGTGCCAGCAGCCGAGTCAGGGCCGGGGAGCTGTTTTTT. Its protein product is CASSRVRAGELFF.

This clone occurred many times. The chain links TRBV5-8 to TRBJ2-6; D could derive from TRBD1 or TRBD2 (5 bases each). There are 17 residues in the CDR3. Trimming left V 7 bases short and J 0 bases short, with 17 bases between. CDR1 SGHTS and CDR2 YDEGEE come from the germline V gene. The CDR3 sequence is CASVGRDPFSGANVLTF. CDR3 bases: TGTGCCAGCGTAGGCAGGGACCCTTTCTCTGGGGCCAACGTCCTGACTTTC. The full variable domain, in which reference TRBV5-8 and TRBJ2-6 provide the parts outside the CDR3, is EAGVTQSPTHLIKTRGQQATLRCSPISGHTSVYWYQQALGLGLQFLLWYDEGEERNRGNFPPRFSGRQFPNYSSELNVNALELEDSALYLCASVGRDPFSGANVLTFGAGSRLTVL.

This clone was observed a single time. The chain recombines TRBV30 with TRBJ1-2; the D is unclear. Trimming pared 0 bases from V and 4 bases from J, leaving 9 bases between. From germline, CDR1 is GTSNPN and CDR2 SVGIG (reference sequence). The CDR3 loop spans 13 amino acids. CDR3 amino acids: CAWSVREGYGYTF. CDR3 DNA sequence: TGTGCCTGGAGTGTGAGGGAGGGCTATGGCTACACCTTC.

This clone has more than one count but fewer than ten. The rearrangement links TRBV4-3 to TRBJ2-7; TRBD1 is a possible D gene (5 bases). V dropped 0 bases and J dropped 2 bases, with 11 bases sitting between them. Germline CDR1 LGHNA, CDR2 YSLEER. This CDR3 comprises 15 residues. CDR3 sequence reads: CASSQDYDRAYEQYF. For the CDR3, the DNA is TGCGCCAGCAGCCAAGATTATGACAGAGCCTACGAGCAGTACTTC.

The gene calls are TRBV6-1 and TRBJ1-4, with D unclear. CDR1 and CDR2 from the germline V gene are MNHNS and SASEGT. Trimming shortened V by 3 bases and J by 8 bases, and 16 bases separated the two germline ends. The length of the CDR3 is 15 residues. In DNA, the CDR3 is TGTGCCAGCAGTGATCGTGAGACCCTTCGCGAAAAACTGTTTTTT. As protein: CASSDRETLREKLFF.